Shown below are 7 T cell receptor beta chains from a single sample sequenced in a study of low-dose radiotherapy and immunotherapy resistance in tumors. Alpha and beta chains were covered, as first-strand cDNA relied on TRAV- and TRBV-specific primers. With a V-primer adapter and a constant-region primer, TCRs were amplified for approximately 19 PCR cycles. TCRdb reprocessed the reads via MiXCR and lists one record per CDR3 protein. The table includes 70,000 to 95,000 distinct CDR3 sequences, 15% to 20% detected once. Specified time point: before trial treatment. This specimen was PBMCs, taken before treatment. The receptors derive from a male donor with prostate cancer.

This clonotype appeared many times. The chain carries TRBV7-2 and TRBJ2-7; D tentatively fits TRBD1 or TRBD2 (5 bases each). V lost 5 bases and J lost 4, with 12 bases in between. CDR1 SGHTA and CDR2 FQGNSA come from the germline V gene. The CDR3 totals 13 residues. CDR3 residues: CASSLPGGYEQYF. The CDR3 DNA is TGTGCCAGCAGCCTCCCTGGGGGATACGAGCAGTACTTC.

This clonotype was found once. A junction boundary mismatches the germline segment, possibly from a read error. The chain links TRBV23-1 to TRBJ2-5, with no clear D. TRBV23-1 is filed as an ORF, its function uncertain. The length of the CDR3 is 15 residues. The CDR3 is CASSQSECGRETQYF. The CDR3 region has the DNA TGCGCCAGTAGTCAATCTGAATGCGGTAGGGAGACCCAGTACTTC.

This clonotype was seen ten or more times. The gene calls are TRBV6-2 or TRBV6-3 and TRBJ2-7; D ambiguous. With 9 bases removed from V and 2 bases from J, the gap between germline ends came to 11 bases. This CDR3 contains 12 residues. Germline CDR1 reads MNHEY; CDR2 reads SVGEGT. CDR3 protein: CARDPGTYEQYF. The CDR3 region has the DNA TGTGCCAGAGACCCCGGAACCTACGAGCAGTACTTC.

This clonotype occurred many times. The genes are TRBV7-3 and TRBJ2-3; no definite D call. CDR3 size: 16 residues. The V end was cut by 5 bases, the J end by 2 bases, with 17 bases between. Germline CDR1 and CDR2: SGHTA and FQGTGA. The CDR3 sequence is CASSPTGGSNTDTQYF. The CDR3 DNA is TGTGCCAGCAGCCCCACGGGTGGTTCGAACACAGATACGCAGTATTTT.

This clonotype was detected ten times or more. The chain is built from TRBV29-1 and TRBJ2-7, with D tentatively TRBD2 (7 bases). The ends were cut back, 7 bases at V and 3 bases at J, with 16 bases in the middle. This CDR3 comprises 13 residues. Per germline, CDR1 SQVTM and CDR2 ANQGSEA. Here the CDR3 reads CSARGAPFYEQYF. CDR3 DNA: TGCAGCGCACGGGGGGCCCCTTTCTACGAGCAGTACTTC.

The chain recombines TRBV4-1 with TRBJ1-1; D is unclear. The V and J ends lost 0 bases and 4 bases respectively, with 12 bases between them. Germline CDR1 MGHRA, CDR2 YSYEKL. The CDR3 length is 15 residues. CDR3 sequence: CASSQEGRPGTEAFF. CDR3 in DNA: TGCGCCAGCAGCCAAGAAGGACGGCCGGGCACTGAAGCTTTCTTT.

Many counts were recorded for this clonotype. The V call is TRBV12-3 or TRBV12-4, the J call TRBJ1-2; 10 bases map to TRBD1. V dropped 5 bases and J dropped 4; count of bases not matched to a gene: 10. This CDR3 is 16 amino acids long. The CDR3 protein is CASSPGTGVEIYGYTF. The CDR3 nucleotides are TGTGCCAGCAGTCCCGGGACAGGGGTTGAGATCTATGGCTACACCTTC.